This T cell receptor (beta chain) comes out of a study of T cell changes during pregnancy in multiple sclerosis (dated by TCRdb to about 2019). About the full investigation: In women with multiple sclerosis, the researchers looked at how the T cell repertoire shifted as pregnancy progressed.

Libraries were built with the immunoSEQ multiplex PCR assay. Held by TCRdb, this immuneACCESS table contains in-frame sequences only and omits some clones. Under half of the omission traces to an unresolved V gene where checked; the cause of the rest is unknown. The sample contains more than 25,000 clones, 91% of them found a single time. Clones ranked in the top ten supply about 3.7% of the sample. The junction shows trimming of 5 bases on V and 3 bases on J, and the gene matches do not reach 12 bases of it. CDR1 is given as SGHNT and CDR2 as YYREEE, both from the germline V gene (reference sequence). Including the terminal cysteine and phenylalanine, the CDR3 comprises 16 residues. Only CDR3 DNA is held: 48 bases, read in frame from base 1. For this clone: Its antigen is unknown. Base qualities are not recorded, but no much larger clone differs from it by a single base.

The starting material was CD8+ T cells from peripheral blood mononuclear cells, obtained in the second trimester of pregnancy. Recombination connected TRBV5-4 to TRBJ1-2, with TRBD1 identical over 8 junction bases. The receptor's source is a female donor in good health, enrolled as a control in a pregnancy study. The DNA reads as follows: TGTGCCAGCAGGCCGTTCCAGGGGGCACATGACTATGGCTACACCTTC. Translated, this is CASRPFQGAHDYGYTF.